Given below is one TCR beta chain in context. Its antigen is still unknown. This record comes from a study of T-cell memory formation after mild COVID-19. Regarding the study as a whole: Later expanders leaned CD4+, whereas clones that contracted between day 15 and 85 were balanced CD4/CD8.

Constant-segment primers served in 5'RACE that generated TCR alpha and TCR beta cDNA libraries bearing sample barcodes and UMIs. TCRdb re-derived calls from the 5' RACE reads in MiXCR, one entry per CDR3 protein. The profile shows about 560,000 distinct CDR3 sequences, 15% to 20% of them singletons. This CDR3 contains 13 residues. Germline V lookup: CDR1 KGHDR, CDR2 SFDVKD. V dropped 0 bases and J dropped 13 bases, with 11 bases sitting between them. The chain is built from TRBV24-1 and TRBJ2-2, with no clear D. The receptor's source is an adult woman who had mild COVID-19 (a few samples of this study predate the infection). Cell type and time point are not known. The sample was PBMCs or a T cell subset sorted from them (not recorded which). The CDR3 coding sequence is TGTGCCACCAGTGATTTGGGATATATTGGGCTGTTTTTT. Its protein product is CATSDLGYIGLFF.